This T cell receptor beta chain was retrieved from a study of identical twins (dated by TCRdb to about 2016). Study-level background: TCR alpha and beta repertoires from monozygotic twins, unrelated adults of various ages and cord blood were deep-sequenced to test whether fetal clonotypes persist. To rule out contamination, replicate twin experiments were performed at different times with different library preparation protocols. Findings and caveats that apply to the study as a whole: Fewer insertions were carried by abundant cord blood beta clonotypes; a weaker similar trend was observed in young adult naive repertoires, while no such trend was observed in memory repertoires. In monozygotic twins, out-of-frame TCR alpha sharing was systematically underestimated by recombination models, although the models agreed with sharing between unrelated individuals. Conclusions relied on cross-sectional statistical analysis, since the same donors could not be followed over many years. Compared with coincidental sharing between unrelated individuals, out-of-frame TCR alpha sequences shared between twins showed an excess of sequences with low generation probability. In beta out-of-frame sequences, excess twin sharing was weaker, because having fewer shared sequences lowered the signal-to-noise ratio. Zero-insertion analyses could be partly confounded by invariant T cells such as MAIT and iNKT, although diverse VJ usage argued against such confounding for most clonotypes.

V and J are truncated by 4 bases and 4 bases respectively, leaving an intervening sequence of 14 bases. The CDR3 starts with the cysteine, ends with the phenylalanine, and has 14 residues. Only the CDR3 DNA stays, 42 bases, in frame from base 1. Via the germline V gene, CDR1 is SGHRS and CDR2 YFSETQ. Every donor in the study was a healthy Caucasian. Library preparation was by 5' RACE. The sequencer was an Illumina HiSeq 2000. A universal primer binding site was added through template switching, and the final cDNA carried a unique molecular identifier so that TCR cDNA molecules could be counted accurately. Specific primers in the conserved constant-segment region were used to synthesize first-strand cDNA for the TCR alpha and beta chains. Each cDNA library was double barcoded, with a SMART-Mk sample barcode plus Illumina barcodes, to control for contamination. TruSeq adapter sequences, together with Illumina sample barcodes, were added in two successive PCR steps. Sequencing of the TCR alpha and beta cDNA libraries was done on the Illumina HiSeq platform using custom primers. The original pipeline was this. MiGEC was used to process raw reads and extract unique molecular identifiers, and MiXCR was used to find CDR3 positions. Recombination models were inferred per individual with the repgenHMM and IGoR tools using an EM algorithm. Shared clonotypes were analyzed with the tcR package in R, and sharing was normalized by the product of cloneset sizes. To study raw recombination without the effects of thymic and clonal selection, out-of-frame nonproductive sequences were analyzed. TCRdb applied fastp at Q25 and MiXCR to the public reads, then kept only in-frame beta chains. Rows with one shared CDR3 protein collapse into an entry with the most common genes and DNA. It is TCRdb's table, rather than the study itself, that gives the V and J calls and clone size. This sample comprises roughly 1,500,000 distinct CDR3 sequences, about 32% of them detected only once. Together, the top ten hold less than 0.35% of the sample.

This clonotype was seen a handful of times. The antigen it recognizes is unknown. One base away there is no much larger clone; base qualities are not given. Sequenced input: cord blood. The rearrangement combines TRBV5-1 with TRBJ1-2; a tentative D match to TRBD1 spans 6 bases. This TCR derives from a newborn girl in good health. The CDR3 region: CASSPRGEGYGYTF. The DNA sequence is given as TGCGCCAGCAGCCCCAGGGGAGAGGGCTATGGCTACACCTTC.